This T cell receptor (beta chain) was documented in a study of T cell changes during pregnancy in multiple sclerosis (dated by TCRdb to the late 2010s). Describing the broader study: Changes in the T cell repertoire over the course of pregnancy were examined in this study in women with multiple sclerosis.

Note on this clone: No antigen is known for it. One base away there is no much larger clone; base qualities are not given.

Library preparation employed the immunoSEQ multiplex PCR assay. Here the immuneACCESS table is served through TCRdb, limited to in-frame sequences with V and J called. Missing clones are a known gap in these copies; in checked studies unresolved V genes cover under half, and the rest lacks a known reason. The sample profile shows around 40,000 clones; approximately 92% of them were found once. 1% to 1.5% of the sample comes from the top ten. The CDR3 measures 13 amino acids from cysteine to phenylalanine. Only the CDR3 DNA stays, 39 bases, in frame from base 1. At the junction V is shortened by 5 bases and J by 4 bases, with 11 bases in between. For CDR1 and CDR2, the germline V gene (reference sequence) lists MNHEY and SMNVEV.

This receptor was taken from a female donor with multiple sclerosis, enrolled in a pregnancy study. The sequencing here drew on CD4+ T cells from peripheral blood mononuclear cells, taken in the first trimester of pregnancy. The chain couples TRBV27 to TRBJ1-1, and the D gene may be TRBD1, 6 bases matching. The CDR3 sequence is CASSHTGLTEAFF. The DNA reads TGTGCCAGCAGTCATACAGGGCTCACTGAAGCTTTCTTT.